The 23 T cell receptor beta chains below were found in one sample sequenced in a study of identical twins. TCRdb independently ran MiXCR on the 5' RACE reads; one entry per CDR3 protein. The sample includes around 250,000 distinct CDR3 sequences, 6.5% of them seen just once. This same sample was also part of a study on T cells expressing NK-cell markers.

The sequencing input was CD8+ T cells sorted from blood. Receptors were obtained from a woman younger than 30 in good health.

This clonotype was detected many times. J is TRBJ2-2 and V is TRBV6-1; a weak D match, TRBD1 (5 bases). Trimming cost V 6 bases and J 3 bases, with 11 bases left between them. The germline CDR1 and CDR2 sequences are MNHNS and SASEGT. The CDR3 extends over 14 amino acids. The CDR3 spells CASRRQGDTGELFF. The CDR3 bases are TGTGCCAGCAGAAGGCAGGGTGACACCGGGGAGCTGTTTTTT.

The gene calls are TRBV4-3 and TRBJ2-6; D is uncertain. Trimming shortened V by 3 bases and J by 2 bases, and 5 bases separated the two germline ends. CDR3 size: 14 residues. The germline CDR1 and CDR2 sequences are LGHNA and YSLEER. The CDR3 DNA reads TGCGCCAGCAGCCAGGCGCCTGGGGCCAACGTCCTGACTTTC. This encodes CASSQAPGANVLTF.

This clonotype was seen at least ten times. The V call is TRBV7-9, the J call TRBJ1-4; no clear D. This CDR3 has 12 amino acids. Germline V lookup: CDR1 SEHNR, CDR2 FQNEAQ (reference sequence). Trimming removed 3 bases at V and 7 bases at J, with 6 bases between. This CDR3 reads CASSFEVEKLFF. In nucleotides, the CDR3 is TGTGCCAGCAGCTTCGAGGTTGAAAAACTGTTTTTT.

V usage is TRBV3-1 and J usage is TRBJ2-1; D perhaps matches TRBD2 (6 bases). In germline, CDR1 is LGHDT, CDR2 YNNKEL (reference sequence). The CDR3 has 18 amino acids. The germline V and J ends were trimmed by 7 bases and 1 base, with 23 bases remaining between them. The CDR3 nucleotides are TGTGCCAGCAACCCCGAACTCCGGGACTTTCGATCCTACAATGAGCAGTTCTTC. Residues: CASNPELRDFRSYNEQFF.

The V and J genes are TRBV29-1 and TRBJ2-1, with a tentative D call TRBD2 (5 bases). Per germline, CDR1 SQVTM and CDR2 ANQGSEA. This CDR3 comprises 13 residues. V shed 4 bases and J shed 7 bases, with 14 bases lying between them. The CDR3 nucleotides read TGCAGCGTTGTTATGCGGGCGGTTAATGAGCAGTTCTTC. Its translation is CSVVMRAVNEQFF.

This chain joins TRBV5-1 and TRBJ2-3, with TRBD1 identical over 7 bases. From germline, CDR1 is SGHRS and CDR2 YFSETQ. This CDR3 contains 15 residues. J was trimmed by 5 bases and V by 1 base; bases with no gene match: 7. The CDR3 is CASSLYRGSKDTQYF. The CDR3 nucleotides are TGCGCCAGCAGCTTGTACAGGGGATCGAAAGATACGCAGTATTTT.

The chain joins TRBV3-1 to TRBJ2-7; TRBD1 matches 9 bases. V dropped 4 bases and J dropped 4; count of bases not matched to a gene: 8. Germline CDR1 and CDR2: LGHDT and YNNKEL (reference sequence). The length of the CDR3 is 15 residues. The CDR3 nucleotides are TGTGCCAGCAGCCTCGGGACAGGGTCCCCATACGAGCAGTACTTC. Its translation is CASSLGTGSPYEQYF.

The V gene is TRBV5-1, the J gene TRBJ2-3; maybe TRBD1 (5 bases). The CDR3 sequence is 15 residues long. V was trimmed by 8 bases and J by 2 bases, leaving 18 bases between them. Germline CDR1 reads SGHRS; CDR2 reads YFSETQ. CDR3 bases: TGCGCCAGTAACATAGTTGGGGCAACCACAGATACGCAGTATTTT. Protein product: CASNIVGATTDTQYF.

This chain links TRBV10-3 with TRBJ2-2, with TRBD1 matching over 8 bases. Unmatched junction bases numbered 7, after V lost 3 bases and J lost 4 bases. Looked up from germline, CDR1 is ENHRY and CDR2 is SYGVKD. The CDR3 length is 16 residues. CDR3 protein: CAISDPGQGGTGELFF. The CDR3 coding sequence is TGTGCCATCAGTGACCCCGGACAGGGCGGCACCGGGGAGCTGTTTTTT.

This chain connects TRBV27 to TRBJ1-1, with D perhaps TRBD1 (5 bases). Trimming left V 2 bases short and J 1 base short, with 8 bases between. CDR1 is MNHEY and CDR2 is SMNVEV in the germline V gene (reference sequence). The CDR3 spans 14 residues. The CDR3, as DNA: TGTGCCAGCAGTTTAGGGGGTTCGAACACTGAAGCTTTCTTT. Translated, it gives CASSLGGSNTEAFF.

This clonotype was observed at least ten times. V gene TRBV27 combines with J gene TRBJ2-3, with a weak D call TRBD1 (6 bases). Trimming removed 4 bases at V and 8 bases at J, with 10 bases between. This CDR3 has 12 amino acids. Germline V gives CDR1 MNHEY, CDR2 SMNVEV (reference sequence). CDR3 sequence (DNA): TGTGCCAGCAGTTCCCTCAGGGGTACGCAGTATTTT. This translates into CASSSLRGTQYF.

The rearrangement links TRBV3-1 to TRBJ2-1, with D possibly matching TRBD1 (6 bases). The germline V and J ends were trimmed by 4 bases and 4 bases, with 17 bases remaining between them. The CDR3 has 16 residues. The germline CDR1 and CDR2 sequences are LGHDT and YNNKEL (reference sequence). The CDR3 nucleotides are TGTGCCAGCAGCCGGTCCGGGACAACCCCTTACAATGAGCAGTTCTTC. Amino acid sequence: CASSRSGTTPYNEQFF.

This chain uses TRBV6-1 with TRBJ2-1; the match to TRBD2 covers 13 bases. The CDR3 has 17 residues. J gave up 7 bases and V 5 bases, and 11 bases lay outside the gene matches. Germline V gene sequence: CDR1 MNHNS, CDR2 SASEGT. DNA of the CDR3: TGTGCCAGCAGTCCCCCGGGACTAGCGGGGAGAGTTAATGAGCAGTTCTTC. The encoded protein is CASSPPGLAGRVNEQFF.

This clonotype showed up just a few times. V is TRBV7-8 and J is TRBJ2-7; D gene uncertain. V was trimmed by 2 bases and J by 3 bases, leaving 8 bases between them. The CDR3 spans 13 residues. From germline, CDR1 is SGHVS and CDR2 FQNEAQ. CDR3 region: CASSLSGHYEQYF. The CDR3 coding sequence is TGTGCCAGCAGCTTAAGTGGGCACTACGAGCAGTACTTC.

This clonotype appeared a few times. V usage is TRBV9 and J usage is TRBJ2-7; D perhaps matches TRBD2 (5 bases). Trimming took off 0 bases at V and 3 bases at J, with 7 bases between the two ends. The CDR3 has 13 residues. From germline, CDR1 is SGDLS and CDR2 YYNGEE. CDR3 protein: CASSVGSDYEQYF. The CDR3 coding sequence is TGTGCCAGCAGCGTAGGTAGCGACTACGAGCAGTACTTC.

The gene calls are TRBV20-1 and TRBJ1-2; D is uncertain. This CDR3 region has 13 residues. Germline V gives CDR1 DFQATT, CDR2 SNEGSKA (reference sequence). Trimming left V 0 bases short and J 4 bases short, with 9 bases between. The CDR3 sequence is CSARDPAAYGYTF. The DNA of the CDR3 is TGCAGTGCTAGAGATCCCGCGGCCTATGGCTACACCTTC.

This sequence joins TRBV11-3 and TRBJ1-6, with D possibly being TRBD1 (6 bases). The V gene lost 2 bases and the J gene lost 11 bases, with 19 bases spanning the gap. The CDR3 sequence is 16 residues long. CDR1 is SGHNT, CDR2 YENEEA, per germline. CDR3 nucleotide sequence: TGTGCCAGCAGCTTATGGGAGGACAGCATCAATCCACCCCTCCACTTT. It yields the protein CASSLWEDSINPPLHF.

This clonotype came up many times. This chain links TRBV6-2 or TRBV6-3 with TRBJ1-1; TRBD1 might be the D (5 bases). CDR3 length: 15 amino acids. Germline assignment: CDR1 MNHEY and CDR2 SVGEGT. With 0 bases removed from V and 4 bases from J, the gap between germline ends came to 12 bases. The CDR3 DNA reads TGTGCCAGCAGTTACTCGAGACAGAGGTCCACTGAAGCTTTCTTT. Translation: CASSYSRQRSTEAFF.

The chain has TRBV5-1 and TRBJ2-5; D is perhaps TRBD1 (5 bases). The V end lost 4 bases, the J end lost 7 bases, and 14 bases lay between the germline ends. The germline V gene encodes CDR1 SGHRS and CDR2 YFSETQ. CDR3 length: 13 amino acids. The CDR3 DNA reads TGCGCCAGCAGCCCCCCCGCCACAGGGACCCAGTACTTC. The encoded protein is CASSPPATGTQYF.

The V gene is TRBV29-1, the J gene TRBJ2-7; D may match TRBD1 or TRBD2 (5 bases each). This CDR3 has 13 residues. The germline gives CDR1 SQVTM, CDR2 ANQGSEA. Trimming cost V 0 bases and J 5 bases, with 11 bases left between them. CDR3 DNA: TGCAGCGTTGAAGACAGGGAGCCCAACGAGCAGTACTTC. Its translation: CSVEDREPNEQYF.

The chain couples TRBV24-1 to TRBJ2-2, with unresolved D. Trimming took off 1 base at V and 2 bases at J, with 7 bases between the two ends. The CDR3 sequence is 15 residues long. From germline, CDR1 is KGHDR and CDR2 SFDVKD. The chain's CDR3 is CATSDFGPNTGELFF. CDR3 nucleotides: TGTGCCACCAGTGATTTCGGGCCTAACACCGGGGAGCTGTTTTTT.

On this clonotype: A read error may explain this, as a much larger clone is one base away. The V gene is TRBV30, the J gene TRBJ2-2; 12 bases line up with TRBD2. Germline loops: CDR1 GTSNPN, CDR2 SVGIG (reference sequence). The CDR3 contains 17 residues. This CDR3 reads CAWLKTSGSLRTGELSF. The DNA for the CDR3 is TGTGCCTGGCTTAAGACTAGCGGGAGTTTAAGGACCGGGGAGCTGTCTTTT. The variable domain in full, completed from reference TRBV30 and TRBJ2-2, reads SQTIHQWPATLVQPVGSPLSLECTVEGTSNPNLYWYRQAAGRGLQLLFYSVGIGQISSEVPQNLSASRPQDRQFILSSKKLLLSDSGFYLCAWLKTSGSLRTGELSFGEGSRLTVL.

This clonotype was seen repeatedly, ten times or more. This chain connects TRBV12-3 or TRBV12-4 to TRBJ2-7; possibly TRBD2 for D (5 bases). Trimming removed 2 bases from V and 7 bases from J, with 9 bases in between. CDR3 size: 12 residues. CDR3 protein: CASSLPRREQYF. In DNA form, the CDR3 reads TGTGCCAGCAGTTTACCACGGAGGGAGCAGTACTTC.